Below are 25 T cell receptor beta chains sequenced from a single sample in a study of follicular helper T cells after annual influenza vaccination (dated 2017 in TCRdb). What the time point label conveys for this sample: 2014-2015 season, pre-vaccination. The protocol used for the library was the immunoSEQ multiplex PCR assay. The clones in this table, taken by TCRdb from immuneACCESS, are in-frame only. Not every clone is retained; where verified, under half of the shortfall comes from an unresolved V gene, and the cause of the rest is unknown. Recorded for this sample are approximately 25,000 clones; approximately 80% of them occurred a single time. Approximately 1.2% of the sample goes to the ten largest clones. The source material was CXCR5+ CD38- circulating T follicular helper cells from blood, sampled on the day of influenza vaccination. The cell subset or site label, read with the paper, signifies: circulating Tfh, non-naive CD4+CXCR5+PD-1+ (ICOS+CD38+ or ICOS-CD38-). The receptors were sampled from an adult who received the influenza vaccine.

This chain uses TRBV7-9 with TRBJ2-3, with D possibly being TRBD1 (6 bases). The CDR3 has 15 amino acids. Trimming left V 1 base short and J 4 bases short, with 12 bases between. Per germline, CDR1 SEHNR and CDR2 FQNEAQ (reference sequence). The CDR3 reads CASSLVAQGADTQYF. CDR3 DNA sequence: TGTGCCAGCAGCTTAGTCGCACAGGGTGCAGATACGCAGTATTTT.

The chain combines TRBV28 with TRBJ2-3; TRBD2 agrees at 14 bases. CDR1 and CDR2 (germline): MDHEN, SYDVKM. The CDR3 spans 17 residues. V shed 5 bases, J shed 4 bases, and the junction held 8 bases outside the gene matches. The CDR3 spells CASSPGTSGSLADTQYF. The CDR3 DNA follows: TGTGCCAGCAGTCCGGGGACTAGCGGGAGTTTGGCAGATACGCAGTATTTT.

This chain joins TRBV7-6 and TRBJ2-5; tentative D call: TRBD1 (5 bases). This CDR3 contains 15 residues. CDR1 SGHVS and CDR2 FNYEAQ come from the germline V gene. Trimming stripped 5 bases from V and 2 bases from J, with 15 bases between. The CDR3 spells CASSALTVYQETQYF. In DNA form, the CDR3 reads TGTGCCAGCAGCGCGTTGACAGTCTATCAAGAGACCCAGTACTTC.

This clone occurred a few times. The gene calls are TRBV19 and TRBJ2-2, with D possibly TRBD1 on 6 matching bases. This CDR3 region has 12 residues. V lost 3 bases and J lost 7, with 6 bases in between. Germline lookup yields CDR1 LNHDA and CDR2 SQIVND (reference sequence). The DNA for the CDR3 is TGTGCCAGTAGTATCAGGGGCGGGGAGCTGTTTTTT. This codes for CASSIRGGELFF. Variable domain in full (rest from reference TRBV19 and TRBJ2-2): DGGITQSPKYLFRKEGQNVTLSCEQNLNHDAMYWYRQDPGQGLRLIYYSQIVNDFQKGDIAEGYSVSREKKESFPLTVTSAQKNPTAFYLCASSIRGGELFFGEGSRLTVL.

This clone was counted a few times. The CDR3 nucleotides read TGTGCCAGTAGTCCCGGTGTCGGGACTACTAATCAGCCCCAGCATTTT. It encodes CASSPGVGTTNQPQHF. The chain combines TRBV19 with TRBJ1-5; perhaps TRBD1 as D (5 bases). V lost 5 bases and J 4 bases, leaving 18 bases between the germline ends. This CDR3 is built from 16 residues. Germline CDR1 is LNHDA and CDR2 is SQIVND (reference sequence).

V and J are TRBV6-5 and TRBJ2-7; 9 bases are shared with TRBD1. The V segment lost 4 bases and the J segment 6 bases; nucleotides outside the gene matches: 7. Germline assignment: CDR1 MNHEY and CDR2 SVGAGI. This CDR3 has 14 residues. In DNA, the CDR3 is TGTGCCAGCAGTTCTCCGGGACAGGGTCGCGAGCAGTACTTC. Protein product: CASSSPGQGREQYF.

The chain couples TRBV11-2 to TRBJ2-1, with no clear D. The length of the CDR3 is 14 residues. Deletions cut 8 bases from V and 1 base from J, with 12 bases between. The germline CDR1 and CDR2 sequences are SGHAT and FQNNGV. CDR3 DNA sequence: TGTGCCAGCGGCAACAGTCTGTCCTACAATGAGCAGTTCTTC. Its protein product is CASGNSLSYNEQFF. Filled out from reference TRBV11-2 and TRBJ2-1, the complete variable domain reads EAGVAQSPRYKIIEKRQSVAFWCNPISGHATLYWYQQILGQGPKLLIQFQNNGVVDDSQLPKDRFSAERLKGVDSTLKIQPAKLEDSAVYLCASGNSLSYNEQFFGPGTRLTVL.

The chain has TRBV10-3 and TRBJ1-1; perhaps TRBD1 as D (6 bases). Germline V gene sequence: CDR1 ENHRY, CDR2 SYGVKD. The V and J ends lost 2 bases and 6 bases respectively, with 19 bases between them. This CDR3 has 16 residues. The CDR3 coding sequence is TGTGCCATCAGTGAGGAATTATTGGGGGCTCGATCTGAAGCTTTCTTT. Translation: CAISEELLGARSEAFF.

The chain combines TRBV19 with TRBJ1-5; 11 positions match TRBD1. With 5 bases clipped from V and 7 bases from J, the junction kept 4 bases outside the gene matches. Germline V gives CDR1 LNHDA, CDR2 SQIVND (reference sequence). The CDR3 has 14 residues. DNA for the CDR3: TGTGCCAGTAGTTTCGGACAGGGGGCACAGCCCCAGCATTTT. Its protein is CASSFGQGAQPQHF.

CDR3 coding DNA: TGTGCCAGCAGCTTGGGGGGTAGCGGCCAAGAGACCCAGTACTTC. This sequence encodes CASSLGGSGQETQYF. This chain connects TRBV5-4 to TRBJ2-5; D may be TRBD2 (6 bases). Trimming shortened V by 0 bases and J by 1 base, and 10 bases separated the two germline ends. CDR1 and CDR2 from the germline V gene are SGHNT and YYREEE (reference sequence). The CDR3 runs 15 residues.

This clone was observed a single time. The chain uses TRBV5-4 and TRBJ1-2, with a tentative D call TRBD1 (6 bases). V gave up 4 bases and J gave up 9 bases, with 19 bases separating them. The CDR3 consists of 14 residues. CDR1 is SGHNT, CDR2 YYREEE, per germline (reference sequence). CDR3 amino acids: CASSRGAGDVRYTF. The CDR3 coding sequence is TGTGCCAGCAGCCGGGGGGCGGGGGACGTCCGCTACACCTTC.

In its sample, this clone was seen a few times. The V and J genes are TRBV2 and TRBJ1-3; TRBD1 might be the D (5 bases). This CDR3 has 14 residues. CDR1 is SNHLY, CDR2 FYNNEI, per germline. V lost 7 bases and J lost 4, with 14 bases in between. The CDR3 coding sequence is TGTGCCAGCAAAGGGCAGGGATACGGAAACACCATATATTTT. This gives the protein CASKGQGYGNTIYF.

This sequence joins TRBV5-6 and TRBJ2-5; possibly TRBD2 for D (6 bases). The CDR3 has 17 residues. V was pared by 4 bases and J by 1 base, with 20 bases between. In germline, CDR1 is SGHDT, CDR2 YYEEEE. The CDR3 sequence is CASSTINPAGGQETQYF. The CDR3 DNA reads TGTGCCAGCAGCACTATAAACCCCGCCGGGGGCCAAGAGACCCAGTACTTC.

The V gene is TRBV30, the J gene TRBJ2-3; TRBD2 is a possible D gene (5 bases). The CDR3 is 13 residues long. Trimming removed 8 bases at V and 5 bases at J, with 17 bases between. Per germline, CDR1 GTSNPN and CDR2 SVGIG (reference sequence). Here the CDR3 DNA reads TGTGCCGCCCTCGGACTCGCGGGAGATACGCAGTATTTT. Translating gives CAALGLAGDTQYF.

The chain links TRBV18 to TRBJ2-5; TRBD2 aligns across 15 bases. The CDR3 contains 16 residues. Trimming removed 6 bases from V and 6 bases from J; junction bases left unmatched: 8. Per germline, CDR1 KGHSH and CDR2 LQKENI. DNA for the CDR3: TGTGCCAGCTCTCCCCCGGGACTAGCGGGAGGAAAGACCCAGTACTTC. This gives the protein CASSPPGLAGGKTQYF. The full variable domain, in which reference TRBV18 and TRBJ2-5 provide the parts outside the CDR3, is NAGVMQNPRHLVRRRGQEARLRCSPMKGHSHVYWYRQLPEEGLKFMVYLQKENIIDESGMPKERFSAEFPKEGPSILRIQQVVRGDSAAYFCASSPPGLAGGKTQYFGPGTRLLVL.

This chain uses TRBV19 with TRBJ2-7, with 9 bases aligning to TRBD1. V dropped 5 bases and J dropped 2; count of bases not matched to a gene: 7. CDR1 and CDR2 (germline): LNHDA, SQIVND (reference sequence). The CDR3 extends over 15 amino acids. The CDR3 spells CASSVLGQGPYEQYF. For the CDR3, the DNA is TGTGCCAGTAGTGTTTTGGGACAGGGACCCTACGAGCAGTACTTC.

The rearrangement uses TRBV7-2 and TRBJ2-7; D might be TRBD1 (5 bases). The CDR3 runs 13 residues. Germline V gene sequence: CDR1 SGHTA, CDR2 FQGNSA. The V and J ends lost 5 bases and 7 bases respectively, with 15 bases between them. In DNA form, the CDR3 reads TGTGCCAGCAGCACCACCCCTCAGGGAGAGCAGTACTTC. Translating gives CASSTTPQGEQYF.

The chain combines TRBV18 with TRBJ1-2; 7 bases are shared with TRBD1. The V gene's germline CDR1 is KGHSH and CDR2 LQKENI. Trimming removed 5 bases from V and 7 bases from J; junction bases left unmatched: 13. The CDR3 runs to 15 residues. The CDR3 region is CASSDSEGAFSGYTF. The DNA of the CDR3 is TGTGCCAGCTCAGATTCGGAGGGGGCTTTTTCTGGCTACACCTTC.

This clone showed up just once. V and J are TRBV11-2 and TRBJ2-7, with TRBD2 as a possible D gene (5 bases). V lost 2 bases, J lost 3 bases, and 8 bases lay in between. The length of the CDR3 is 13 residues. CDR1 and CDR2 from the germline V gene are SGHAT and FQNNGV. The CDR3 DNA is TGTGCCAGCAGCTTAATCGAGGGCTACGAGCAGTACTTC. The encoded protein is CASSLIEGYEQYF.

V gene TRBV2 combines with J gene TRBJ2-7; D gene ambiguous. The CDR3 totals 14 residues. Germline-derived CDR1 and CDR2 are SNHLY and FYNNEI. Between the trimmed V and J ends, which lost 7 bases and 1 base, there was a span of 14 bases. The CDR3 bases are TGTGCCAGCATGGAAACAGCTAATTCCTACGAGCAGTACTTC. Translation: CASMETANSYEQYF. Full variable domain (remainder filled in from reference TRBV2 and TRBJ2-7): EPEVTQTPSHQVTQMGQEVILRCVPISNHLYFYWYRQILGQKVEFLVSFYNNEISEKSEIFDDQFSVERPDGSNFTLKIRSTKLEDSAMYFCASMETANSYEQYFGPGTRLTVT.

This clone was detected once. This sequence joins TRBV5-1 and TRBJ2-1, with TRBD2 matching 9 bases. V shed 0 bases and J 9 bases; nucleotides not matched to a gene: 16. CDR1 SGHRS and CDR2 YFSETQ come from the germline V gene. CDR3 size: 18 residues. CDR3 loop: CASSLAVRAGGLPTEQFF. The CDR3 DNA reads as TGCGCCAGCAGCTTGGCTGTTCGGGCGGGAGGGCTCCCTACTGAGCAGTTCTTC.

The rearrangement uses TRBV5-1 and TRBJ2-6; D perhaps matches TRBD1 (6 bases). Trimming took off 1 base at V and 12 bases at J, with 14 bases between the two ends. The CDR3 covers 14 residues. From germline, CDR1 is SGHRS and CDR2 YFSETQ. The CDR3 sequence is CASSLRAGDPVLTF. The CDR3 DNA is TGCGCCAGCAGCTTGAGGGCAGGGGACCCCGTCCTGACTTTC.

J is TRBJ2-7 and V is TRBV6-5, with D tentatively TRBD1 (5 bases). CDR1 is MNHEY and CDR2 is SVGAGI in the germline V gene. The CDR3 has 13 amino acids. Between the trimmed V and J ends, which lost 6 bases and 6 bases, there was a span of 15 bases. This CDR3 is CASRATVTSEQYF. DNA for the CDR3: TGTGCCAGCAGGGCGACAGTTACGAGCGAGCAGTACTTC.

V usage is TRBV6-1 and J usage is TRBJ2-1; no reliable D call. The CDR3 sequence is 13 residues long. V lost 3 bases, J lost 9 bases, and 12 bases lay in between. Germline CDR1 and CDR2: MNHNS and SASEGT. This CDR3 reads CASSDNSPPEQFF. The CDR3 DNA sequence: TGTGCCAGCAGTGATAATAGCCCCCCTGAGCAGTTCTTC.

The V call is TRBV7-8, the J call TRBJ2-5, with 8 positions matching TRBD1. Germline CDR1 reads SGHVS; CDR2 reads FQNEAQ. This CDR3 contains 13 residues. With 8 bases clipped from V and 5 bases from J, the junction kept 7 bases outside the gene matches. CDR3 sequence: CASGFRGPETQYF. The CDR3 bases are TGTGCCAGCGGGTTCAGGGGGCCTGAGACCCAGTACTTC.